One and the same sample provided the 9 T cell receptor beta chains below, sequenced in a study of human T cells and chemical hapten exposure. Each CDR3 protein gets one entry after TCRdb re-called the RACE reads with MiXCR. The sample gives about 260,000 distinct CDR3 sequences, 7.5% to 10% of which show up once; 2.3% is in the top ten. This sample's time point: pre-sensitization, week 0. Documented treatment: therapeutic diphenylcyclopropenone sensitization with weekly scalp DPC. The sample was whole blood, taken in connection with sensitization to the hapten diphenylcyclopropenone (DPC). All receptors come from a woman aged 40 to 55 with alopecia areata. Some clones in this sample may be carry-over from other donors' samples.

The rearrangement joins TRBV29-1 to TRBJ1-1, with unresolved D. V dropped 3 bases and J dropped 1 base, with 3 bases sitting between them. This CDR3 has 11 residues. Per germline, CDR1 SQVTM and CDR2 ANQGSEA. Here the CDR3 DNA reads TGCAGCGTTGATGGGAACACTGAAGCTTTCTTT. This encodes CSVDGNTEAFF.

V is TRBV9 and J is TRBJ2-3; D perhaps matches TRBD2 (6 bases). Trimming left V 2 bases short and J 5 bases short, with 12 bases between. Germline V CDR1 and CDR2: SGDLS, YYNGEE. This CDR3 is built from 14 residues. CDR3 loop: CASSVTGVGDTQYF. Written as DNA, the CDR3 is TGTGCCAGCAGCGTTACGGGAGTGGGAGATACGCAGTATTTT.

Concerning this clonotype itself: Germline and junction disagree at one end, which may indicate a read error. This chain joins TRBV10-3 and TRBJ2-7; D gene unclear. In germline, CDR1 is ENHRY, CDR2 SYGVKD. The CDR3 totals 12 residues. The CDR3, as DNA: TGTGCCATCGGTGAGAGCTCCTACGAGCAGTACTTC. Amino acid sequence: CAIGESSYEQYF.

This clonotype has ten or more counts. The V gene is TRBV7-9, the J gene TRBJ2-1; unclear D gene. The CDR3 totals 13 residues. The V end was cut by 2 bases, the J end by 6 bases, with 8 bases between. Germline V gives CDR1 SEHNR, CDR2 FQNEAQ (reference sequence). The CDR3 protein is CASSLISANEQFF. The CDR3 nucleotides are TGTGCCAGCAGCTTAATTAGTGCCAATGAGCAGTTCTTC.

This clonotype was seen ten or more times. The chain joins TRBV7-9 to TRBJ1-1; D remains unclear. The germline CDR1 and CDR2 sequences are SEHNR and FQNEAQ (reference sequence). V was trimmed by 5 bases and J by 11 bases, leaving 15 bases between them. This CDR3 has 12 residues. The CDR3 is CASSPDNRRAFF. The CDR3 nucleotides are TGTGCCAGCAGCCCAGACAACCGTAGGGCTTTCTTT. The full variable domain, rest sourced from reference TRBV7-9 and TRBJ1-1, is DTGVSQNPRHKITKRGQNVTFRCDPISEHNRLYWYRQTLGQGPEFLTYFQNEAQLEKSRLLSDRFSAERPKGSFSTLEIQRTEQGDSAMYLCASSPDNRRAFFGQGTRLTVV.

This clonotype was observed a few times. The chain employs TRBV6-5 and TRBJ2-3, with TRBD1 as a possible D gene (7 bases). Trimming shortened V by 2 bases and J by 5 bases, and 11 bases separated the two germline ends. The CDR3 contains 14 residues. CDR1 and CDR2 (germline): MNHEY, SVGAGI. The CDR3 DNA reads TGTGCCAGCAGTTACCCAGGGGGAGGAGATACGCAGTATTTT. Translating gives CASSYPGGGDTQYF.

In its sample, this clonotype was seen a few times. This chain uses TRBV29-1 with TRBJ2-3, with 12 nucleotides matching TRBD2. The CDR3 spans 15 residues. V lost 3 bases, J lost 4 bases, and 5 bases stayed unmatched. Germline-derived CDR1 and CDR2 are SQVTM and ANQGSEA. The chain's CDR3 is CSVESLAGGPDTQYF. As DNA, the CDR3 is TGCAGCGTTGAGTCCCTAGCGGGAGGGCCAGATACGCAGTATTTT.

This clonotype came up a few times. This rearrangement joins TRBV30 to TRBJ2-1; D unresolved. V lost 0 bases and J lost 2, with 8 bases in between. From germline, CDR1 is GTSNPN and CDR2 SVGIG (reference sequence). The CDR3 contains 14 residues. The CDR3 here is CAWSVGLAYNEQFF. The DNA for the CDR3 is TGTGCCTGGAGTGTAGGGCTAGCCTACAATGAGCAGTTCTTC.

There are many counts of this clonotype. The CDR3: CASSFRPSMGTQYF. In nucleotides, the CDR3 is TGTGCCAGCAGTTTCCGCCCCTCTATGGGGACCCAGTACTTC. The chain joins TRBV28 to TRBJ2-5; no firm D call. This CDR3 contains 14 residues. Germline loops: CDR1 MDHEN, CDR2 SYDVKM. V shed 3 bases and J shed 7 bases, with 15 bases lying between them.